Included here is one T cell receptor (beta chain) sequence, with context. The source of the sample is a study of blood T cell repertoires in COVID-19. In the authors' workflow: Estimation of nucleated cell counts relied on the amplification of reference gene primers. Produced via immunoSEQ multiplex PCR; TCRdb's table is partial and in-frame only. Clone size and the V and J calls come from that table; the DNA yielded D and trimming. The table records 200,000 or so clones, roughly 84% of them present only once. Participants, roughly 18 to 100 years old, spanned 24 US areas. Participant reports of clinical history set cohort assignment. The CDR3 has 15 residues. After removal of 2 bases from V and 2 bases from J, the junction contained 5 bases not matched to a gene. Looked up from germline, CDR1 is LGHDT and CDR2 is YNNKEL (reference sequence).

The clonotype originates from a man younger than 40 in a cohort exposed to, infected with or recovered from COVID-19 (not recorded which). The chain uses TRBV3-1 (or the pseudogene TRBV3-2) and TRBJ2-7; 8 nucleotides line up with TRBD2. The material sequenced was PBMCs or T cells enriched from blood (not recorded which). CDR3 in DNA: TGTGCCAGCAGCCAATCAACGGGAGGGCCCTACGAGCAGTACTTC. Protein product: CASSQSTGGPYEQYF.